What follows describes a single TCR beta chain. The data are from a study of blood T cell repertoires in COVID-19. On the study more broadly: Spain, Italy and the United States supplied samples that represented acute and convalescent COVID-19. PBMCs, B-cell-depleted T cells, or T cells were the source of the cDNA or gDNA that made up the material.

V was shortened by 5 bases and J by 0 bases, with 16 bases between the two germline ends. CDR1 and CDR2 from the germline V gene are MNHEY and SVGEGT. This CDR3 is built from 16 residues. In the source study's methods: Estimation of nucleated cell counts was performed using reference gene primer amplification. The protocol was immunoSEQ multiplex PCR, while the TCRdb copy is restricted to in-frame clones and leaves out a portion. Clone size and the V and J calls come from that table; the DNA yielded D and trimming. The sample includes about 110,000 clones, approximately 70% of them seen just once. The chain uses TRBV6-2 or TRBV6-3 and TRBJ1-1; weak D call: TRBD1 (6 bases). Sequenced input: peripheral blood. The sequence was obtained from a woman aged 60-70 years with acute or convalescent COVID-19. The chain's CDR3 is CASSQLRDTMNTEAFF. CDR3 sequence (DNA): TGTGCCAGCAGTCAGTTGAGGGACACTATGAACACTGAAGCTTTCTTT.